This TCR beta chain was identified during a study of T cells in localized non-small cell lung cancer. A single count supports this clone. Germline V gene lookup returns CDR1 SNHLY and CDR2 FYNNEI. Trimming stripped 6 bases from V and 6 bases from J, with 14 bases between. This CDR3 is built from 14 residues. Sequencing was performed with immunoSEQ multiplex PCR; in TCRdb, only in-frame clones are kept and a portion is missing. Among about 33,000 clones listed, roughly 78% were seen once. V and J are TRBV2 and TRBJ2-2, with D perhaps matching TRBD1 or TRBD2 (5 bases each). This sequence originates from a male donor aged 60 or older with stage III squamous cell lung carcinoma. Here the sequenced sample was peripheral blood, taken before any cancer treatment. The CDR3 protein is CASSRDGPAGELFF. Here the CDR3 DNA reads TGTGCCAGCAGCCGGGACGGCCCAGCCGGGGAGCTGTTTTTT.